This T cell receptor (beta chain) was identified in a study of T-cell memory formation after mild COVID-19. Study summary: Largely donor-specific TCR clusters were found. Study findings and constraints: Contracting clones localized mainly to CM and EM when CD4+ and mainly to EMRA when CD8+.

This clonotype has ten or more counts. Its antigen is unidentified. 5'RACE primed at constant segments yielded TCR alpha and TCR beta cDNA libraries bearing sample barcodes and UMIs. Via MiXCR, TCRdb re-called the 5' RACE reads, giving one row per CDR3 protein. The top ten clones hold around 13% of a sample with 410,000 or so distinct CDR3 sequences, less than 25% of them seen once. This sequence was found in an adult woman who had mild COVID-19 (a few samples of this study predate the infection). Cell type and time point are not known. The sequenced material came from PBMCs or a T cell subset sorted from them (not recorded which).

CDR3: CASSLRQGISNSPLHF. The CDR3 nucleotides are TGTGCCAGCAGCTTGAGACAGGGGATAAGTAATTCACCCCTCCACTTT. This rearrangement joins TRBV5-5 to TRBJ1-6; TRBD1 aligns across 8 bases. Per germline, CDR1 SGHKS and CDR2 YYEKEE (reference sequence). The CDR3 is 16 amino acids. Germline trimming cut 1 base from V and 6 bases from J; bases unmatched to any gene: 6.